These 10 T cell receptor beta chains originate from one sample sequenced in a study of T cells after yellow fever vaccination (dated by TCRdb to about 2019). The library was built by means of 5' RACE. The run used an Illumina HiSeq 2500. TCRdb passed the public sequencing reads through fastp at Q25 and MiXCR, retaining productive beta sequences. Each CDR3 protein appears once, grouped with its most common genes and DNA. The table for this sample lists around 180,000 distinct CDR3 sequences; about 6% of them were counted only once. The biggest ten clones account for roughly 3% of the sample. The treatment or condition label corresponds to: live attenuated yellow fever vaccine strain. The sample consisted of CD4+ T cells sorted from PBMCs, taken on the day of the first yellow fever vaccination. The source is a man aged 18 to 30 who received the YFV17D yellow fever vaccine.

The chain carries TRBV20-1 and TRBJ1-2; 8 positions match TRBD1. CDR1 DFQATT and CDR2 SNEGSKA come from the germline V gene (reference sequence). V gave up 0 bases and J gave up 3 bases; unmatched junction bases: 9. The CDR3 sequence is 16 residues long. CDR3 nucleotide sequence: TGCAGTGCTAGAGATAGTGGACAGGGACGGGACTATGGCTACACCTTC. It is translated as CSARDSGQGRDYGYTF.

For the CDR3, the DNA is TGTGCCAGCACCCGTGACAGGGTGGCGACTGGGGCCAACGTCCTGACTTTC. Residues: CASTRDRVATGANVLTF. The rearrangement joins TRBV25-1 to TRBJ2-6, with 7 bases aligning to TRBD1. Germline CDR1 and CDR2: MGHDK and SYGVNS. The CDR3 has 17 amino acids. V gave up 7 bases and J gave up 2 bases; unmatched junction bases: 11.

This clonotype has more than one count but fewer than ten. The chain uses TRBV7-3 and TRBJ2-3; the match to TRBD2 covers 13 bases. This CDR3 has 16 amino acids. CDR1 is SGHTA and CDR2 is FQGTGA in the germline V gene. V shed 5 bases, J shed 6 bases, and the junction held 8 bases outside the gene matches. The CDR3 DNA reads as TGTGCCAGCAGCGTCACTAGCGGGGGGGCCGGGGATACGCAGTATTTT. As protein: CASSVTSGGAGDTQYF.

For this clonotype: This sequence may be a read error, since a much larger clone differs from it by one base. The chain has TRBV18 and TRBJ1-6, with D tentatively TRBD1 (6 bases). Germline loops: CDR1 KGHSH, CDR2 LQKENI. The CDR3 totals 14 residues. CDR3 residues: CASSPSGGDSSLHF. CDR3 DNA sequence: TGTGCCAGCTCACCATCCGGGGGCGATTCATCCCTCCACTTT. The full variable domain, its missing parts supplied by reference TRBV18 and TRBJ1-6, is NAGVMQNPRHLVRRRGQEARLRCSPMKGHSHVYWYRQLPEEGLKFMVYLQKENIIDESGMPKERFSAEFPKEGPSILRIQQVVRGDSAAYFCASSPSGGDSSLHFGNGTRLTVT.

In its sample, this clonotype was seen many times. This chain joins TRBV5-6 and TRBJ2-5; no definite D call. Deletions cut 3 bases from V and 3 bases from J, with 12 bases between. CDR3 length: 14 residues. Germline values: CDR1 SGHDT, CDR2 YYEEEE. The CDR3 region is CASSWRNTKETQYF. The CDR3 DNA is TGTGCCAGCAGCTGGCGCAACACTAAAGAGACCCAGTACTTC.

This clonotype was seen a handful of times. The chain employs TRBV12-3 or TRBV12-4 and TRBJ1-1; D is ambiguous. V lost 7 bases, J lost 1 base, and 10 bases lay in between. The CDR3 totals 13 residues. The CDR3 loop is CASTIYENTEAFF. CDR3 sequence (DNA): TGTGCCAGCACAATATATGAGAACACTGAAGCTTTCTTT.

As concerns this clonotype: A much larger clone differs by one base, so this may be a read error. The chain has TRBV18 and TRBJ2-3; D uncertain. Germline V gene sequence: CDR1 KGHSH, CDR2 LQKENI. This CDR3 spans 16 amino acids. Trimming took off 1 base at V and 2 bases at J, with 13 bases between the two ends. Here the CDR3 reads CASSPQHVLDTDTQYF. The CDR3 region has the DNA TGTGCCAGCTCACCACAGCACGTGTTGGACACAGATACGCAGTATTTT. Full variable domain (missing parts from reference TRBV18 and TRBJ2-3): NAGVMQNPRHLVRRRGQEARLRCSPMKGHSHVYWYRQLPEEGLKFMVYLQKENIIDESGMPKERFSAEFPKEGPSILRIQQVVRGDSAAYFCASSPQHVLDTDTQYFGPGTRLTVL.

This clonotype appeared a few times. The chain uses TRBV4-2 and TRBJ2-2, with TRBD1 matching 8 bases. Germline assignment: CDR1 LGHNA and CDR2 YNFKEQ. CDR3 length equals 15 residues. Trimming took 5 bases from V and 4 from J; bases not matched to a gene: 6. The CDR3: CASSARTGSTGELFF. The CDR3 nucleotides read TGTGCCAGCAGCGCGAGGACAGGGAGCACCGGGGAGCTGTTTTTT.

This clonotype was picked up many times. The CDR3 region has the DNA TGCAGCGTCGTGCGTGGGGGAGGCAAAAACATTCAGTACTTC. Translation gives CSVVRGGGKNIQYF. V and J are TRBV29-1 and TRBJ2-4; D may be TRBD2 (6 bases). Per the germline V gene, CDR1 is SQVTM and CDR2 is ANQGSEA. The CDR3 is 14 amino acids. The ends were cut back, 6 bases at V and 3 bases at J, with 15 bases in the middle.

Comments on this clonotype: The junction does not match germline at one end; this may be a read error. The chain couples TRBV10-3 to TRBJ1-3, with 9 bases identical to TRBD1. This CDR3 is built from 15 residues. Germline-derived CDR1 and CDR2 are ENHRY and SYGVKD. The CDR3 loop is CAISESRTGENTVYF. DNA for the CDR3: TGTGCCATCAGTGAGTCAAGGACAGGGGAGAACACCGTATATTTT.